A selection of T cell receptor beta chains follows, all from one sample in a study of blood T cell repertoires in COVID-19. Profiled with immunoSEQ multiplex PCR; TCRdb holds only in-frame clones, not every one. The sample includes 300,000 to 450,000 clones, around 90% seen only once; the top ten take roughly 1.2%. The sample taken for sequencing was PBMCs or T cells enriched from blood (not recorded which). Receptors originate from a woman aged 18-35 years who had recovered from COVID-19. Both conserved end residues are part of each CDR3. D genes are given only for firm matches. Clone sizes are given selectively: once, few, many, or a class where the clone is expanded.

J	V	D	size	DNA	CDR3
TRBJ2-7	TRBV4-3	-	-	TGCGCCAGCAGCCAAGATAGACAGGAGACCTACGAGCAGTACTTC	CASSQDRQETYEQYF
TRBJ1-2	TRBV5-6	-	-	TGTGCCAGCAGCTTGGCCTATGGGGCCCGTGGCTACACCTTC	CASSLAYGARGYTF
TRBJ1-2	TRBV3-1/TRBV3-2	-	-	TGTGCCAGCAGCCCCTTCCGGTGGTTAGAGGAGAACTATGGCTACACCTTC	CASSPFRWLEENYGYTF
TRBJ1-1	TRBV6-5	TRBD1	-	TGTGCCACCAGACAGGGGTTAACGAACACTGAAGCTTTCTTT	CATRQGLTNTEAFF
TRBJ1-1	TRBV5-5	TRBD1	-	TGTGCCAGCAGCCAGGGACAGGGGGCGGGCACTGAAGCTTTCTTT	CASSQGQGAGTEAFF
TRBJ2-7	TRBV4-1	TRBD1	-	TGCGCCAGCAGCCATGCAGGGGGCGGGACCTACGAGCAGTACTTC	CASSHAGGGTYEQYF
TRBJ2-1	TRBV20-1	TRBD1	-	TGCAGTGCTAGTCTGGGGCAGGGGGCGCGTAATGAGCAGTTCTTC	CSASLGQGARNEQFF
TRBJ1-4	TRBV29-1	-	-	TGCAGCGTTGTAGGGTGGGGCAATGAAAAACTGTTTTTT	CSVVGWGNEKLFF
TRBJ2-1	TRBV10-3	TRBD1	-	TGTGCCATCAGGACGACAGGGGGAAATGAGCAGTTCTTC	CAIRTTGGNEQFF
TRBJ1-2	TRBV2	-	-	TGTGCCAGCAATGTTAATGACTATGGCTACACCTTC	CASNVNDYGYTF
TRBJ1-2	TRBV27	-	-	TGTGCCAGCAGTCCGCTAGGTCGCACCGACTATGGCTACACCTTC	CASSPLGRTDYGYTF
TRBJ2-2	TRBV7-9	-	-	TGTGCCAGCAGCTTTGGGGGCGCCGTCACCGGGGAGCTGTTTTTT	CASSFGGAVTGELFF
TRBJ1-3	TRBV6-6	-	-	TGTGCCAGCACCCAGGCGGGGGGCCAGGGAAACACCATATATTTT	CASTQAGGQGNTIYF
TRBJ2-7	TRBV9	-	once	TGTGCCAGCAGCGCCGGGGGAAACGAGCAGTACTTC	CASSAGGNEQYF
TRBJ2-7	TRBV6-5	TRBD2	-	TGTGCCAGCAGTTCGGGAGGGGGAGCCTACGAGCAGTACTTC	CASSSGGGAYEQYF
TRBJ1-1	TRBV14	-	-	TGTGCCAGCAGCTTACGGACAAGAATGAACACTGAAGCTTTCTTT	CASSLRTRMNTEAFF
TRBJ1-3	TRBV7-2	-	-	TGTGCCAGCAGCTTAGAACAGGCGGACTCTGGAAACACCATATATTTT	CASSLEQADSGNTIYF
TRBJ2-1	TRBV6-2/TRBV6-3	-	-	TGTGCCAGCCGCCGGGGGCACAATGAGCAGTTCTTC	CASRRGHNEQFF
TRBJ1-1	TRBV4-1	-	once	TGCGCCAGCAGCCCCGGTCCCATGAACACTGAAGCTTTCTTT	CASSPGPMNTEAFF
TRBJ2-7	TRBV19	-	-	TGTGCCAGTAGTGCAACAGGGTATCCCCCCTACGAGCAGTACTTC	CASSATGYPPYEQYF
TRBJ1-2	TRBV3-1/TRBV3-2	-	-	TGTGCCAGCAGCCAAGGCCGCGAGGCGGGCTATGGCTACACCTTC	CASSQGREAGYGYTF
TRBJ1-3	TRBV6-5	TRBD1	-	TGTGCCAGCAGTTCAATTTGGACAGGGGCTGGAAACACCATATATTTT	CASSSIWTGAGNTIYF
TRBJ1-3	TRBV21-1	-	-	TGTGCCAGCAGCAAATCCTTTTGGCGGGACAGGGCAGACACCATATATTTT	CASSKSFWRDRADTIYF
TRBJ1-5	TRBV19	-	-	TGTGCCAGTAGTATGATGGGGGGACAGCCCCAGCATTTT	CASSMMGGQPQHF
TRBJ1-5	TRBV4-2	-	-	TGTGCCAGCGGCGGGGATGTCAGTCAGCCCCAGCATTTT	CASGGDVSQPQHF
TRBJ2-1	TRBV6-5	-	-	TGTGCCAGCAGCCCCACTAACTCCTACAATGAGCAGTTCTTC	CASSPTNSYNEQFF
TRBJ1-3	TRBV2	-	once	TGTGCCAGCCTCCTCGCCAGGGAAGGTAACACCATATATTTT	CASLLAREGNTIYF
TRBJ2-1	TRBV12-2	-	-	TGTGCAAGTCGCAAGTCGCCGGGTCATCTGTACAATGAGCAGTTCTTC	CASRKSPGHLYNEQFF